A single sample is the source of the 26 T cell receptor beta chains below, sequenced in a study of neoadjuvant nivolumab and ipilimumab in lung cancer. Generated by immunoSEQ multiplex PCR, the TCRdb table keeps only in-frame clones and is missing some. The table records about 26,000 clones, around 83% of them present only once. The sample here was tumor tissue, taken after neoadjuvant nivolumab, alone or with ipilimumab, at or shortly before surgery. The origin of the receptors is an adult with non-small cell lung cancer.

V usage is TRBV29-1 and J usage is TRBJ2-3; possible D gene TRBD2, 6 bases. Germline V gene lookup returns CDR1 SQVTM and CDR2 ANQGSEA. CDR3 length equals 14 residues. V was shortened by 7 bases and J by 3 bases, with 17 bases between the two germline ends. CDR3 nucleotide sequence: TGCAGCGGAGTACCCGGGAGCCGTACAGATACGCAGTATTTT. As protein: CSGVPGSRTDTQYF.

The rearrangement links TRBV18 to TRBJ2-7; 13 bases match TRBD2. This CDR3 has 16 residues. V shed 3 bases, J shed 4 bases, and the junction held 6 bases outside the gene matches. The germline gives CDR1 KGHSH, CDR2 LQKENI. CDR3 sequence reads: CASSPSGLAGTYEQYF. DNA of the CDR3: TGTGCCAGCTCACCGTCGGGACTAGCGGGAACATACGAGCAGTACTTC.

By share, this clone counts as medium-sized. The chain has TRBV5-1 and TRBJ2-7; D gene ambiguous. Looked up from germline, CDR1 is SGHRS and CDR2 is YFSETQ. The CDR3 sequence is 15 residues long. V was clipped by 0 bases and J by 5 bases, with 15 bases between them. CDR3 residues: CASSLVVSVADEQYF. The CDR3, as DNA: TGCGCCAGCAGCTTGGTAGTATCCGTGGCCGACGAGCAGTACTTC.

In this sample, this clone turned up once. The CDR3: CASSLHYEQYF. The CDR3 DNA sequence: TGTGCCAGCAGTCTCCACTACGAGCAGTACTTC. The genes are TRBV25-1 and TRBJ2-7; unclear D gene. V dropped 5 bases and J dropped 3 bases, with 5 bases sitting between them. Germline V gene sequence: CDR1 MGHDK, CDR2 SYGVNS. This CDR3 region has 11 residues.

The J gene is TRBJ1-5, the V gene TRBV29-1; 9 nucleotides align to TRBD1. The CDR3 loop spans 14 amino acids. V shed 3 bases, J shed 4 bases, and the junction held 4 bases outside the gene matches. Germline V gene sequence: CDR1 SQVTM, CDR2 ANQGSEA. CDR3 residues: CSVDLGQGNQPQHF. As DNA, the CDR3 is TGCAGCGTTGATCTCGGACAGGGGAATCAGCCCCAGCATTTT.

A few counts support this clone. V usage is TRBV5-1 and J usage is TRBJ2-2; 8 nucleotides agree with TRBD1. Trimming cost V 4 bases and J 4 bases; bases outside gene matches: 3. This CDR3 region has 14 residues. Germline CDR1 SGHRS, CDR2 YFSETQ. CDR3 sequence (DNA): TGCGCCAGCAGCGGGACAGGTGTCACCGGGGAGCTGTTTTTT. This codes for CASSGTGVTGELFF.

The chain joins TRBV7-9 to TRBJ2-7; 9 bases align to TRBD1. CDR3 length equals 15 residues. CDR1 and CDR2 (germline): SEHNR, FQNEAQ (reference sequence). J lost 3 bases, V lost 4 bases, and 7 bases had no gene match. CDR3 DNA: TGTGCCAGCAGCTCTCGGGACAGGGAAGGCTACGAGCAGTACTTC. This codes for CASSSRDREGYEQYF.

The V call is TRBV30, the J call TRBJ1-1; D gene unclear. Germline CDR1 is GTSNPN and CDR2 is SVGIG (reference sequence). The V end was cut by 8 bases, the J end by 4 bases, with 20 bases between. This CDR3 is built from 14 residues. The CDR3 loop reads CALRSFVGSTEAFF. The CDR3 DNA reads as TGTGCCCTTCGATCGTTCGTCGGGAGCACTGAAGCTTTCTTT.

J is TRBJ1-1 and V is TRBV18; D is undetermined. V was pared by 6 bases and J by 3 bases, with 8 bases between. This CDR3 has 12 residues. Germline V gene lookup returns CDR1 KGHSH and CDR2 LQKENI. The CDR3 loop is CASSQGYTEAFF. The CDR3 bases are TGTGCCAGCTCCCAAGGTTACACTGAAGCTTTCTTT.

The chain uses TRBV29-1 and TRBJ1-1; D gene uncertain. Germline CDR1 SQVTM, CDR2 ANQGSEA. This CDR3 spans 14 amino acids. V was cut by 6 bases and J by 6 bases, with 20 bases left in between. CDR3: CSVPVGSLVSEAFF. The CDR3 region has the DNA TGCAGCGTGCCAGTCGGATCTTTGGTTTCTGAAGCTTTCTTT.

The rearrangement joins TRBV5-6 to TRBJ2-7, with TRBD1 matching over 8 bases. CDR1 is SGHDT, CDR2 YYEEEE, per germline. V lost 4 bases to trimming and J lost 0 bases; unmatched junction nucleotides: 9. The CDR3 has 16 amino acids. In nucleotides, the CDR3 is TGTGCCAGCAGCCCGACCGGGACAGGAAGCTCCTACGAGCAGTACTTC. Its protein product is CASSPTGTGSSYEQYF.

This chain links TRBV29-1 with TRBJ2-4; no firm D call. From germline, CDR1 is SQVTM and CDR2 ANQGSEA. Deletions cut 4 bases from V and 7 bases from J, with 11 bases between. The CDR3 spans 12 residues. In nucleotides, the CDR3 is TGCAGCGTTGCTACTCCCGGGAACATTCAGTACTTC. Its translation is CSVATPGNIQYF.

The genes are TRBV7-9 and TRBJ1-4; D gene unclear. Trimming shortened V by 4 bases and J by 8 bases, and 14 bases separated the two germline ends. The V gene's germline CDR1 is SEHNR and CDR2 FQNEAQ (reference sequence). The length of the CDR3 is 14 residues. The CDR3 nucleotides read TGTGCCAGCAGCTACGTTGATGGGTGGGAAAAACTGTTTTTT. It translates to CASSYVDGWEKLFF. Using reference TRBV7-9 and TRBJ1-4 for the parts outside the CDR3, the full variable domain is DTGVSQNPRHKITKRGQNVTFRCDPISEHNRLYWYRQTLGQGPEFLTYFQNEAQLEKSRLLSDRFSAERPKGSFSTLEIQRTEQGDSAMYLCASSYVDGWEKLFFGSGTQLSVL.

The chain joins TRBV30 to TRBJ1-1; TRBD1 matches 8 bases. V lost 2 bases and J lost 5; bases outside the gene matches: 7. This CDR3 has 14 amino acids. Germline values: CDR1 GTSNPN, CDR2 SVGIG (reference sequence). Here the CDR3 reads CAWSPDREGTEAFF. The CDR3 DNA is TGTGCCTGGAGTCCGGACAGGGAGGGAACTGAAGCTTTCTTT.

This clone has just a few counts. This chain connects TRBV29-1 to TRBJ1-1; TRBD1 might be the D (5 bases). The CDR3 contains 11 residues. Germline assignment: CDR1 SQVTM and CDR2 ANQGSEA. The ends were cut back, 8 bases at V and 9 bases at J, with 16 bases in the middle. The CDR3 DNA is TGCAGCCTCTGGCGAATGGGGCAAGCTTTCTTT. Translating it yields CSLWRMGQAFF.

The chain recombines TRBV6-5 with TRBJ2-1, with a possible D match to TRBD2 (7 bases). The CDR3 runs to 15 residues. Deletions cut 8 bases from V and 7 bases from J, with 21 bases between. CDR1 is MNHEY, CDR2 SVGAGI, per germline. DNA of the CDR3: TGTGCCAGCTGGCCGAACGGGGGGCGGATGAATGAGCAGTTCTTC. Its translation: CASWPNGGRMNEQFF.

This clone turned up a few times. V gene TRBV7-9 combines with J gene TRBJ2-7, with no clear D. V lost 5 bases and J lost 6, with 11 bases in between. Germline CDR1 and CDR2: SEHNR and FQNEAQ (reference sequence). There are 12 residues in the CDR3. The CDR3 here is CASSPTVGEQYF. Written as DNA, the CDR3 is TGTGCCAGCAGCCCCACCGTTGGCGAGCAGTACTTC. The entire variable domain, with the rest obtained from reference TRBV7-9 and TRBJ2-7, is as follows: DTGVSQNPRHKITKRGQNVTFRCDPISEHNRLYWYRQTLGQGPEFLTYFQNEAQLEKSRLLSDRFSAERPKGSFSTLEIQRTEQGDSAMYLCASSPTVGEQYFGPGTRLTVT.

This clone was counted between two and nine times. This rearrangement joins TRBV11-2 to TRBJ2-3; 10 nucleotides agree with TRBD2. Per germline, CDR1 SGHAT and CDR2 FQNNGV. The length of the CDR3 is 16 residues. The trim removed 9 bases at V and 4 bases at J, leaving 13 bases unmatched. The CDR3 region has the DNA TGTGCCAGTCATAGCGCTAGCGGGAGCTCCGCAGATACGCAGTATTTT. Residues: CASHSASGSSADTQYF.

J is TRBJ2-7 and V is TRBV7-2, with unresolved D. The CDR3 totals 14 residues. Germline V gene lookup returns CDR1 SGHTA and CDR2 FQGNSA. The V end was cut by 5 bases, the J end by 0 bases, with 11 bases between. This CDR3 reads CASSRPGSSYEQYF. In DNA, the CDR3 is TGTGCCAGCAGCCGACCCGGTAGCTCCTACGAGCAGTACTTC.

There are a few counts of this clone. The chain joins TRBV28 to TRBJ1-1; no reliable D call. Germline V gene sequence: CDR1 MDHEN, CDR2 SYDVKM. This CDR3 is 13 amino acids long. The V end was cut by 6 bases, the J end by 4 bases, with 12 bases between. As DNA, the CDR3 is TGTGCCAGCAGCCTGGAGGTGGGCACTGAAGCTTTCTTT. It yields the protein CASSLEVGTEAFF.

The CDR3 DNA reads as TGTGCCTGGGATCCAGGGGCCAACACCGGGGAGCTGTTTTTT. Translation: CAWDPGANTGELFF. This chain uses TRBV30 with TRBJ2-2, with TRBD1 as a possible D gene (6 bases). CDR1 is GTSNPN and CDR2 is SVGIG in the germline V gene (reference sequence). The CDR3 sequence is 14 residues long. V was shortened by 5 bases and J by 2 bases, with 12 bases between the two germline ends.

The V gene is TRBV5-1, the J gene TRBJ2-7; D might be TRBD1 (5 bases). Trimming left V 4 bases short and J 2 bases short, with 10 bases between. The CDR3 has 13 residues. Germline V gives CDR1 SGHRS, CDR2 YFSETQ. CDR3 sequence: CASSPTDPYEQYF. The CDR3 coding sequence is TGCGCCAGCAGCCCGACAGACCCCTACGAGCAGTACTTC.

Of note for this clone: A read error may account for a junction end that differs from germline. The chain links TRBV6-1 to TRBJ1-2; D is unclear. The length of the CDR3 is 16 residues. Germline V gene sequence: CDR1 MNHNS, CDR2 SASEGT. The CDR3, as DNA: TGTGCCAGCACTGAAGATAGGGCGGACTTCGGCTATGGCTACACCTTC. Amino acids: CASTEDRADFGYGYTF.

V and J are TRBV18 and TRBJ1-1, with 8 bases that match TRBD1. Germline V CDR1 and CDR2: KGHSH, LQKENI. The CDR3 has 14 amino acids. V lost 3 bases and J lost 3; bases outside the gene matches: 3. CDR3 bases: TGTGCCAGCTCACCGCAGGGGGCGGACACTGAAGCTTTCTTT. Amino acids: CASSPQGADTEAFF. Supplemented by reference TRBV18 and TRBJ1-1, the full variable domain reads NAGVMQNPRHLVRRRGQEARLRCSPMKGHSHVYWYRQLPEEGLKFMVYLQKENIIDESGMPKERFSAEFPKEGPSILRIQQVVRGDSAAYFCASSPQGADTEAFFGQGTRLTVV.

The chain links TRBV5-6 to TRBJ2-7; D possibly matches TRBD1 or TRBD2 (6 bases each). Trimming left V 2 bases short and J 4 bases short, with 13 bases between. Germline V lookup: CDR1 SGHDT, CDR2 YYEEEE. This CDR3 is built from 14 residues. The CDR3 sequence is CASSLGGPVYEQYF. CDR3 DNA: TGTGCCAGCAGCTTAGGGGGGCCGGTATACGAGCAGTACTTC.

The chain links TRBV5-4 to TRBJ2-7; 11 nucleotides align to TRBD2. V lost 2 bases, J lost 3 bases, and 1 base stayed unmatched. The CDR3 covers 14 residues. Germline V lookup: CDR1 SGHNT, CDR2 YYREEE (reference sequence). CDR3 residues: CASSFGTSGYEQYF. CDR3 DNA sequence: TGTGCCAGCAGCTTCGGGACTAGCGGCTACGAGCAGTACTTC.